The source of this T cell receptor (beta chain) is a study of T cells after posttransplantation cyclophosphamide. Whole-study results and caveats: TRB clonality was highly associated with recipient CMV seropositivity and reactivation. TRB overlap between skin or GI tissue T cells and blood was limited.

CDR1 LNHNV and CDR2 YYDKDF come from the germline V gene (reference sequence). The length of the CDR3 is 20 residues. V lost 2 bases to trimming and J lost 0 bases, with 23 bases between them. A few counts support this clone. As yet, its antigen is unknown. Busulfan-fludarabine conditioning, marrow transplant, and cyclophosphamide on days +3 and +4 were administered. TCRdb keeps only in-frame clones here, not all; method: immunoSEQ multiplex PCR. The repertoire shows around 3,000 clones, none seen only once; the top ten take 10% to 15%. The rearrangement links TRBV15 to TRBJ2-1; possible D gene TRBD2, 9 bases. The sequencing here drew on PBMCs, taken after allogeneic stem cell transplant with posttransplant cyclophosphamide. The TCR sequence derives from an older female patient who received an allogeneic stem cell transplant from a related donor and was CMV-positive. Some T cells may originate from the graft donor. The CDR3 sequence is CATSRPRTGTTSGSYNEQFF. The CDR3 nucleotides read TGTGCCACCAGCAGACCGAGGACAGGGACGACTAGCGGCTCCTACAATGAGCAGTTCTTC. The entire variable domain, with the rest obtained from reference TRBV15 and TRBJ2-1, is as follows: DAMVIQNPRYQVTQFGKPVTLSCSQTLNHNVMYWYQQKSSQAPKLLFHYYDKDFNNEADTPDNFQSRRPNTSFCFLDIRSPGLGDTAMYLCATSRPRTGTTSGSYNEQFFGPGTRLTVL.